This TCR beta chain comes out of a study of ipilimumab plus nivolumab after autologous stem cell transplantation. Patients got ipilimumab 1 mg/kg beginning 14 to 28 days post-transplant. Clones were sequenced by immunoSEQ multiplex PCR, and TCRdb holds only the in-frame ones, with some missing. The sample contains 15,000 to 20,000 clones, about 81% of which appear only once. CDR1 and CDR2 (germline): SGHRS, YFSETQ. The CDR3 length is 14 residues. V was pared by 3 bases and J by 3 bases, with 3 bases of the junction left unmatched. The chain combines TRBV5-1 with TRBJ2-5; TRBD2 agrees at 9 bases. This TCR was sampled from a male donor with diffuse large B-cell lymphoma. Here the sequenced sample was PBMCs, taken in a trial of ipilimumab plus nivolumab as post-transplant consolidation. For the CDR3, the DNA is TGCGCCAGCAGCTCGTTAGCGGGAGAAGAGACCCAGTACTTC. This codes for CASSSLAGEETQYF.